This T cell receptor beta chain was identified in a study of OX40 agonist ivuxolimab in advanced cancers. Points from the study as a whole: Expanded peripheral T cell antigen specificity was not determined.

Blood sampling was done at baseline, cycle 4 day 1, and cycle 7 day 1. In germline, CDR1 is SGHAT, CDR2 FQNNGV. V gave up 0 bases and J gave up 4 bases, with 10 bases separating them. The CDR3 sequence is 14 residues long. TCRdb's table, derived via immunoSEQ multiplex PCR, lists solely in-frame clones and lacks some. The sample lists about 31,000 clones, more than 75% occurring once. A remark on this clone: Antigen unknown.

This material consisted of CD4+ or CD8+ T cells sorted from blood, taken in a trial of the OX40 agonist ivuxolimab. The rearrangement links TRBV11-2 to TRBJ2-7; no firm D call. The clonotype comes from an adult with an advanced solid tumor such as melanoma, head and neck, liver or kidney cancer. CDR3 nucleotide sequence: TGTGCCAGCAGCTTAGATCACAGTTTTTACGAGCAGTACTTC. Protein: CASSLDHSFYEQYF.